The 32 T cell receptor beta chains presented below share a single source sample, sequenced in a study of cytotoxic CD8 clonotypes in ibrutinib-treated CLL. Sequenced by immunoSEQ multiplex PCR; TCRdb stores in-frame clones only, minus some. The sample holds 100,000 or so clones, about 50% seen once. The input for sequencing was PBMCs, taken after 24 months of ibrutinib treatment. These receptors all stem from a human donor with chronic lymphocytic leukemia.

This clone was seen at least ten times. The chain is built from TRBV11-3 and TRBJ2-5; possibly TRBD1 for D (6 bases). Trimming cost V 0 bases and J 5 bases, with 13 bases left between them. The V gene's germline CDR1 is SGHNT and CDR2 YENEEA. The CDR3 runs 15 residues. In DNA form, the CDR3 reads TGTGCCAGCAGCTTAGACTCCAGGGGTCGCGAGACCCAGTACTTC. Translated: CASSLDSRGRETQYF.

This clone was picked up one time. DNA for the CDR3: TGTGCCAGCAGCTTGGAACAGACTAACAATGAGCAGTTCTTC. Protein: CASSLEQTNNEQFF. The chain has TRBV7-7 and TRBJ2-1, with TRBD2 as a possible D gene (5 bases). There are 14 residues in the CDR3. Deletions cut 3 bases from V and 5 bases from J, with 11 bases between. Germline loops: CDR1 SSHAT, CDR2 FNYEAQ (reference sequence).

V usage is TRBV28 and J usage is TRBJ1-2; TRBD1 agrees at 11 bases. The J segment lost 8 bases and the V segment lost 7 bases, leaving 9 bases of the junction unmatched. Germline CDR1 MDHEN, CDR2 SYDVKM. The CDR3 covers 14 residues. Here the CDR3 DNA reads TGTGCCAGCAAGACCGGACAGGGGGCCGGGGGCTACACCTTC. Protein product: CASKTGQGAGGYTF.

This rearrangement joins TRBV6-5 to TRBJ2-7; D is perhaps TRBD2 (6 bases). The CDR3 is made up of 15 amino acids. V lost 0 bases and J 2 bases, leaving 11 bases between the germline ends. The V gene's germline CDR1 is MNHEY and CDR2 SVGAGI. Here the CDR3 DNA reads TGTGCCAGCAGTTACTCGGCGGGGCCCACCTACGAGCAGTACTTC. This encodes CASSYSAGPTYEQYF.

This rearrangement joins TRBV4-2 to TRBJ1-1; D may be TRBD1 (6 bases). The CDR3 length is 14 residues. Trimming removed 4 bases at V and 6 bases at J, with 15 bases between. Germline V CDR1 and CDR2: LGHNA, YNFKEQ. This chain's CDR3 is CASSPQTGTAEAFF. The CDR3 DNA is TGTGCCAGCAGCCCCCAGACAGGAACGGCTGAAGCTTTCTTT.

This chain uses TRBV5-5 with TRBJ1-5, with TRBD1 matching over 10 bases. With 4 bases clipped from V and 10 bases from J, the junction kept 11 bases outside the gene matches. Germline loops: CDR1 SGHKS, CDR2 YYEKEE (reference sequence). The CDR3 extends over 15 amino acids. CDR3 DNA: TGTGCCAGCAGCCCAGGACAGGGGGAAACGGGTCCCCAGCATTTT. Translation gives CASSPGQGETGPQHF.

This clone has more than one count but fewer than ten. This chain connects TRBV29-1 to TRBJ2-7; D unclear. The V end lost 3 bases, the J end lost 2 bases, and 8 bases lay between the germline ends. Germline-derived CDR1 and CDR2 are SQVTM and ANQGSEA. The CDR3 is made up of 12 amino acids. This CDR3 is CSVEVSAYEQYF. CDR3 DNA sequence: TGCAGCGTTGAGGTATCAGCCTACGAGCAGTACTTC.

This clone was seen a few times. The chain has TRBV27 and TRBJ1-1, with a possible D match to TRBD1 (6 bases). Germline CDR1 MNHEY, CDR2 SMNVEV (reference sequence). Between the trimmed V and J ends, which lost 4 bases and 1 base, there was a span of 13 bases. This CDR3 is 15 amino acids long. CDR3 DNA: TGTGCCAGCAGTTACAGGGTTGGGTGGAACACTGAAGCTTTCTTT. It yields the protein CASSYRVGWNTEAFF.

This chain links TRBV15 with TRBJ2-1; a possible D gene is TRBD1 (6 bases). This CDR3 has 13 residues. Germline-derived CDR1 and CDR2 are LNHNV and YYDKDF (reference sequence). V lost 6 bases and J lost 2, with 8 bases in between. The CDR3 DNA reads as TGTGCCACCAGGGACAGACCCTACAATGAGCAGTTCTTC. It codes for CATRDRPYNEQFF.

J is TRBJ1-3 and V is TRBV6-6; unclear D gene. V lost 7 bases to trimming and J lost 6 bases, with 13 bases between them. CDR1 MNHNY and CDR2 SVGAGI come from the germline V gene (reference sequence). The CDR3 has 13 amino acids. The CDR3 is CASKRELVNTIYF. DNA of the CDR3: TGTGCCAGCAAGCGAGAGCTCGTAAACACCATATATTTT.

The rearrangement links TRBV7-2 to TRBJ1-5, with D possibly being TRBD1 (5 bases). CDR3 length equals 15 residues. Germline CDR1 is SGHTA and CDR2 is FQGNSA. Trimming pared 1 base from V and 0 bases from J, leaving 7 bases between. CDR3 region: CASSLGGYSNQPQHF. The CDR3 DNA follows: TGTGCCAGCAGCTTAGGGGGGTATAGCAATCAGCCCCAGCATTTT.

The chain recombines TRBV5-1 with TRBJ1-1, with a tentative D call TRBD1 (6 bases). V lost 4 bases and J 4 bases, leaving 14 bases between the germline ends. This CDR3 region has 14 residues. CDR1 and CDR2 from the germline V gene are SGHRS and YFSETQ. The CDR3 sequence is CASSVTGRTTEAFF. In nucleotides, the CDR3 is TGCGCCAGCAGCGTCACAGGGAGAACCACTGAAGCTTTCTTT.

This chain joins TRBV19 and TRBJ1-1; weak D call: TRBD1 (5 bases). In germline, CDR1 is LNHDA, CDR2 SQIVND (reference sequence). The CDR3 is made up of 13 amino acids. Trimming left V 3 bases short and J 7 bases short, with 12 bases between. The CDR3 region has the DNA TGTGCCAGTAGTATCTCTCGGGGGTTTGAAGCTTTCTTT. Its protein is CASSISRGFEAFF. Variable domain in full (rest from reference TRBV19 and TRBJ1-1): DGGITQSPKYLFRKEGQNVTLSCEQNLNHDAMYWYRQDPGQGLRLIYYSQIVNDFQKGDIAEGYSVSREKKESFPLTVTSAQKNPTAFYLCASSISRGFEAFFGQGTRLTVV.

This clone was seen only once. The CDR3 DNA reads as TGTGCCAGCAGCGAGAGGCACCGGGACAGGGGGTACCAAGAGACCCAGTACTTC. Its translation is CASSERHRDRGYQETQYF. The rearrangement joins TRBV11-2 to TRBJ2-5; 11 bases agree with TRBD1. The CDR3 contains 18 residues. The trim removed 5 bases at V and 0 bases at J, leaving 11 bases unmatched. The germline V gene encodes CDR1 SGHAT and CDR2 FQNNGV.

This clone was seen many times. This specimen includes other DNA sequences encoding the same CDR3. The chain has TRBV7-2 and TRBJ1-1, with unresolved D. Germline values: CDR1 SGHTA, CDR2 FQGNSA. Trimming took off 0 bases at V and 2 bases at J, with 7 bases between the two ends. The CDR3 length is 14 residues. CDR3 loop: CASSLASGNTEAFF. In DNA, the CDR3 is TGTGCCAGCAGCTTAGCGTCCGGTAACACTGAAGCTTTCTTT.

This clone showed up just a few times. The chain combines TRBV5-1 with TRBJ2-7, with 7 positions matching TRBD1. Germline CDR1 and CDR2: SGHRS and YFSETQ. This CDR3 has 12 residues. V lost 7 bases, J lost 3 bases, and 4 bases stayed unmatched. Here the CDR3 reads CASGDRGYEQYF. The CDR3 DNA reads TGCGCCAGCGGGGACAGAGGCTACGAGCAGTACTTC.

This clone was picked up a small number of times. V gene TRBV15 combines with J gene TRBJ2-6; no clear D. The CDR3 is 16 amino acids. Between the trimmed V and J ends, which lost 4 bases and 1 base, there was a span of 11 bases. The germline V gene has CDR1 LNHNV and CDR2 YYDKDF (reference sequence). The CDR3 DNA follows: TGTGCCACCAGCAAAGAAAGTGTATCTGGGGCCAACGTCCTGACTTTC. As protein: CATSKESVSGANVLTF.

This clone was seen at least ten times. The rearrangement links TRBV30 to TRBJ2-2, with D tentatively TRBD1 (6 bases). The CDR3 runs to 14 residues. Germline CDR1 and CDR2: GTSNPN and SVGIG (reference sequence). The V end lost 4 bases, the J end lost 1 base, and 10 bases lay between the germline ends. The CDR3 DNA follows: TGTGCCTGGATCGAGACAGGGAACACCGGGGAGCTGTTTTTT. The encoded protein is CAWIETGNTGELFF. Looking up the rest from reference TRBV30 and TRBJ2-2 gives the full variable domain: SQTIHQWPATLVQPVGSPLSLECTVEGTSNPNLYWYRQAAGRGLQLLFYSVGIGQISSEVPQNLSASRPQDRQFILSSKKLLLSDSGFYLCAWIETGNTGELFFGEGSRLTVL.

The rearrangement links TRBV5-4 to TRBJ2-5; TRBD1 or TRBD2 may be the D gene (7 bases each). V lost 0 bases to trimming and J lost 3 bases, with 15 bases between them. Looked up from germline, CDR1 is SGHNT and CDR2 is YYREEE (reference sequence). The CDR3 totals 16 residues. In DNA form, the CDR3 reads TGTGCCAGCAGCTTGGGCGGACAGGCGGGGGAAGAGACCCAGTACTTC. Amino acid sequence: CASSLGGQAGEETQYF.

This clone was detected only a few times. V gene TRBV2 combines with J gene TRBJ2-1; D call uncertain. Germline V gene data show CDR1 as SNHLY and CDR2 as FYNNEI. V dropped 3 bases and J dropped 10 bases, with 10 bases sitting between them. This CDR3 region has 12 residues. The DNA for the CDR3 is TGTGCCAGCAGTGATTGGAACAGAGAGCAGTTCTTC. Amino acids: CASSDWNREQFF.

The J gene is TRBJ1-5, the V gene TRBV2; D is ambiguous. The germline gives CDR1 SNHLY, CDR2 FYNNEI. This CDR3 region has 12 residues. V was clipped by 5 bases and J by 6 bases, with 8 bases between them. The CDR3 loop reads CASSPGSQPQHF. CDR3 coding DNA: TGTGCCAGCAGTCCGGGGTCTCAGCCCCAGCATTTT. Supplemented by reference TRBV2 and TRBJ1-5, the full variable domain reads EPEVTQTPSHQVTQMGQEVILRCVPISNHLYFYWYRQILGQKVEFLVSFYNNEISEKSEIFDDQFSVERPDGSNFTLKIRSTKLEDSAMYFCASSPGSQPQHFGDGTRLSIL.

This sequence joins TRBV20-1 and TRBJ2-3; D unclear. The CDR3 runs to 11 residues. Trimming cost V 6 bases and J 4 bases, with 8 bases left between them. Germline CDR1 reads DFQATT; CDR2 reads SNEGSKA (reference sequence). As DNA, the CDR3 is TGCAGTGCCTTGGTGGCAGATACGCAGTATTTT. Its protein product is CSALVADTQYF.

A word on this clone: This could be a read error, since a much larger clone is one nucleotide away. In DNA, the CDR3 is TGTGCCAGCAGAAAATACAATGAGCAGTTCTTC. Protein: CASRKYNEQFF. The V and J genes are TRBV6-5 and TRBJ2-1; D gene uncertain. CDR3 length: 11 amino acids. Trimming removed 6 bases at V and 4 bases at J, with 4 bases between. Germline values: CDR1 MNHEY, CDR2 SVGAGI.

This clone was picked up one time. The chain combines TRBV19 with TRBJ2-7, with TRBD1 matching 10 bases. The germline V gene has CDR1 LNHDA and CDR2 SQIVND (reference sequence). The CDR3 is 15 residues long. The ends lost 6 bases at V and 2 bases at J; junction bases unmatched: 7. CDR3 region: CASSGTGTGAYEQYF. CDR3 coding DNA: TGTGCCAGTAGCGGAACCGGGACAGGGGCCTACGAGCAGTACTTC.

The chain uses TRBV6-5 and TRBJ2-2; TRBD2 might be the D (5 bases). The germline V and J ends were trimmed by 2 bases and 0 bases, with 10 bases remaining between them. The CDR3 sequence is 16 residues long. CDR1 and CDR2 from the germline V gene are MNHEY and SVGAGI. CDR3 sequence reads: CASSYGGGSNTGELFF. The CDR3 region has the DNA TGTGCCAGCAGTTACGGTGGCGGGTCGAACACCGGGGAGCTGTTTTTT.

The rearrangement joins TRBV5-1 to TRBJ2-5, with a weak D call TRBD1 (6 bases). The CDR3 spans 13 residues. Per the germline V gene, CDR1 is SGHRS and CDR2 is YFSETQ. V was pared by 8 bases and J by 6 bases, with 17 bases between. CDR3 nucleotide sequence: TGCGCCAGACACGACAGGATGATGAAGACCCAGTACTTC. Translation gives CARHDRMMKTQYF.

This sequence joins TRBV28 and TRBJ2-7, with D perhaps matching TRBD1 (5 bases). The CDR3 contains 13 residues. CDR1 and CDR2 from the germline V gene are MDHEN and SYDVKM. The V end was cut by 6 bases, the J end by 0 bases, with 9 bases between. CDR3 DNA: TGTGCCAGCAGGGCAGGGTCCTCCTACGAGCAGTACTTC. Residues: CASRAGSSYEQYF.

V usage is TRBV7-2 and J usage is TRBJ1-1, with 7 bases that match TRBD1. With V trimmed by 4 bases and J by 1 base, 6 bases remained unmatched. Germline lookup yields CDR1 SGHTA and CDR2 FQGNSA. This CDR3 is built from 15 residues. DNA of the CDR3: TGTGCCAGCAGCTCTTGGGACAGCAGGAACACTGAAGCTTTCTTT. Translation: CASSSWDSRNTEAFF.

CDR3 amino acids: CASSSLLVGEQYF. The CDR3 bases are TGTGCCAGCAGTTCCCTTCTAGTGGGCGAGCAGTACTTC. V gene TRBV6-5 combines with J gene TRBJ2-7; D not certain. Germline V gene lookup returns CDR1 MNHEY and CDR2 SVGAGI. The CDR3 sequence is 13 residues long. Trimming cost V 4 bases and J 6 bases, with 13 bases left between them.

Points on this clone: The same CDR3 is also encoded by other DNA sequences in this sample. The CDR3 sequence is CASSKTGYEQYF. The CDR3 DNA sequence: TGTGCCAGCAGTAAGACAGGCTACGAGCAGTACTTC. V gene TRBV6-1 combines with J gene TRBJ2-7; maybe TRBD1 (6 bases). The CDR3 runs to 12 residues. CDR1 and CDR2 (germline): MNHNS, SASEGT. V gave up 5 bases and J gave up 3 bases, with 8 bases separating them.

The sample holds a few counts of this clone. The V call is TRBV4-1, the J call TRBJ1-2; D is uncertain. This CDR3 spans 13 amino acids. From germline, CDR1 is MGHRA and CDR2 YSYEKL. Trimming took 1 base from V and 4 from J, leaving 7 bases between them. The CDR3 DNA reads TGCGCCAGCAGCCAAGCACCCATCTATGGCTACACCTTC. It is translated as CASSQAPIYGYTF.

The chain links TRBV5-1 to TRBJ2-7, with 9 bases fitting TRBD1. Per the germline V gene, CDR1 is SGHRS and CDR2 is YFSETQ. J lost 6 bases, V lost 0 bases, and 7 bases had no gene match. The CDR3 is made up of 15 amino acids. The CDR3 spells CASSLAGDREGEQYF. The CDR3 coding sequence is TGCGCCAGCAGCTTGGCAGGGGACAGGGAAGGCGAGCAGTACTTC.